Sequencing of this TCR beta chain was carried out in a study of T cells in Graves' hyperthyroidism and ophthalmopathy. Germline loops: CDR1 MNHEY, CDR2 SVGEGT. This CDR3 has 15 residues. V was clipped by 5 bases and J by 4 bases; unmatched bases: 9. This clonotype was detected once. TCR beta CDR3 regions were amplified from RNA. A first-round RT-PCR of the TCR CDR3 used the HTBI primer set. Each CDR3 protein gets one entry after TCRdb re-called the multiplex PCR reads with MiXCR. Of roughly 700,000 distinct CDR3 sequences listed, 13% to 15% are singletons. The chain uses TRBV6-2 or TRBV6-3 and TRBJ1-2, with 8 bases identical to TRBD1. Material for sequencing was blood. The TCR was taken from a woman younger than 30 with Graves' hyperthyroidism. CDR3 coding DNA: TGTGCCAGCAGTACCTACGACAGGGGTTTCTATGGCTACACCTTC. Encoded protein: CASSTYDRGFYGYTF.